This T cell receptor beta chain was documented in a study of OX40 agonist ivuxolimab in advanced cancers. Profiled with immunoSEQ multiplex PCR; TCRdb holds only in-frame clones, not every one. Among about 46,000 clones listed, about four fifths were seen once. V lost 2 bases to trimming and J lost 0 bases, with 9 bases between them. Germline CDR1 SGDLS, CDR2 YYNGEE. The CDR3 has 15 amino acids. Sequencing was performed on CD4+ or CD8+ T cells sorted from blood, taken in a trial of the OX40 agonist ivuxolimab. The clonotype comes from an adult with an advanced solid tumor such as melanoma, head and neck, liver or kidney cancer. V usage is TRBV9 and J usage is TRBJ1-3, with D perhaps matching TRBD1 (5 bases). The CDR3 DNA is TGTGCCAGCAGCGTTGGACACAGCTCTGGAAACACCATATATTTT. Translated, it gives CASSVGHSSGNTIYF.